Below are 8 T cell receptor beta chains sequenced from a single sample in a study of CD8 T cells in Susac syndrome. A quantity of about 0.5 to 1 ug RNA underwent reverse transcription using random hexamers. Each CDR3 protein gets one entry after TCRdb re-called the immunoSEQ multiplex PCR reads with MiXCR. The sample holds 250,000 or so distinct CDR3 sequences, around 93% seen once. Material: CD4+ T cells from PBMCs. The receptors shown here come from a human donor with multiple sclerosis.

The chain combines TRBV6-5 with TRBJ2-1; TRBD1 agrees at 7 bases. The CDR3 spans 15 residues. CDR1 and CDR2 (germline): MNHEY, SVGAGI. V gave up 5 bases and J gave up 7 bases; unmatched junction bases: 11. The CDR3 spells CASSRLAVRGNEQFF. CDR3 DNA sequence: TGTGCCAGCAGTCGGCTAGCCGTCAGGGGGAATGAGCAGTTCTTC.

The J gene is TRBJ2-1, the V gene TRBV3-1, with D perhaps assigned TRBD1 or TRBD2 (5 bases each). This CDR3 is built from 16 residues. Trimming pared 0 bases from V and 4 bases from J, leaving 13 bases between. The germline V gene encodes CDR1 LGHDT and CDR2 YNNKEL (reference sequence). CDR3 residues: CASSQDLGAGYNEQFF. CDR3 nucleotide sequence: TGTGCCAGCAGCCAAGATCTTGGGGCGGGTTACAATGAGCAGTTCTTC.

The chain recombines TRBV15 with TRBJ2-5; TRBD2 matches 12 bases. The CDR3 covers 19 residues. The V and J ends lost 0 bases and 5 bases, in that order; junction bases with no gene match: 13. In germline, CDR1 is LNHNV, CDR2 YYDKDF (reference sequence). The CDR3 sequence: CATSRDRDLAGGPVETQYF. CDR3 nucleotide sequence: TGTGCCACCAGCAGAGATCGCGATCTAGCGGGGGGGCCGGTTGAGACCCAGTACTTC.

The genes are TRBV6-1 and TRBJ2-6; 14 bases map to TRBD2. Germline values: CDR1 MNHNS, CDR2 SASEGT. V lost 5 bases and J lost 0; bases outside the gene matches: 9. The length of the CDR3 is 20 residues. CDR3 region: CASSQGLAGAAPSGANVLTF. The CDR3 bases are TGTGCCAGCAGTCAGGGACTAGCGGGGGCCGCCCCCTCTGGGGCCAACGTCCTGACTTTC.

The chain joins TRBV12-3 or TRBV12-4 to TRBJ2-7, with 14 bases that match TRBD2. Trimming removed 4 bases from V and 5 bases from J; junction bases left unmatched: 4. This CDR3 region has 15 residues. The CDR3 here is CASSSGLAGEDEQYV. The CDR3, as DNA: TGTGCCAGCAGTTCGGGACTAGCGGGAGAGGACGAGCAGTACGTC.

As concerns this clonotype: One end of the junction fails to match germline, which may point to a read error. The rearrangement links TRBV10-3 to TRBJ2-2, with TRBD1 identical over 8 bases. The CDR3 is 15 amino acids. Germline CDR1 ENHRY, CDR2 SYGVKD. The CDR3 sequence is CAIRDRQGNAGELFF. Written as DNA, the CDR3 is TGTGCCATCAGGGATAGACAGGGGAACGCCGGGGAGCTGTTTTTT.

This chain connects TRBV5-1 to TRBJ2-3; the D call may be TRBD1 or TRBD2 (5 bases each). Germline CDR1 is SGHRS and CDR2 is YFSETQ. The CDR3 contains 14 residues. Trimming removed 4 bases at V and 4 bases at J, with 13 bases between. The CDR3 coding sequence is TGCGCCAGCAGCCCGGGACCTTCCTCAGATACGCAGTATTTT. Amino acids: CASSPGPSSDTQYF.

V gene TRBV12-3 or TRBV12-4 combines with J gene TRBJ1-1; D is ambiguous. The CDR3 consists of 13 residues. The germline V and J ends were trimmed by 7 bases and 6 bases, with 15 bases remaining between them. Here the CDR3 reads CASIKYTDAEAFF. The CDR3 coding sequence is TGTGCCAGCATAAAATACACAGATGCTGAAGCTTTCTTT.